The sequence of this TCR beta chain was determined in a study of CD8+CD57+ T cells in acquired aplastic anemia. Overall study: An average of 3.2 ug of DNA was obtained from sorted CD4+ and CD8+ cells. Study results and caveats: There were twenty-nine CD8+ CDR3 sequences that occurred in both patients and controls. Patient and control CD8+ Simpson's diversity was not significantly different.

CDR3 length equals 13 residues. Germline V CDR1 and CDR2: DFQATT, SNEGSKA (reference sequence). Trimming took 3 bases from V and 7 from J, leaving 15 bases between them. All sequencing subjects had displayed CD8+CD57+ cell expansion on flow cytometry. Patients had undergone no therapy by the time their blood was sampled. About this clonotype: No antigen is known for it.

Genomic DNA was employed as the template in profiling TCR beta VDJ and CDR3. TCRdb redid the calling of the reads with MiXCR, one entry per CDR3 protein. The sample holds around 180,000 distinct CDR3 sequences, around 50% seen once. V and J are TRBV20-1 and TRBJ2-5; D may be TRBD2 (6 bases). The TCR comes from a human donor with aplastic anemia. The sequencing sample was made of sorted CD4+, CD8+, or CD8+CD57+ T cells (not recorded which) from PBMCs. The CDR3 nucleotides read TGCAGTGCTAGTGGTGGAGGGTACATGACCCAGTACTTC. Residues: CSASGGGYMTQYF.